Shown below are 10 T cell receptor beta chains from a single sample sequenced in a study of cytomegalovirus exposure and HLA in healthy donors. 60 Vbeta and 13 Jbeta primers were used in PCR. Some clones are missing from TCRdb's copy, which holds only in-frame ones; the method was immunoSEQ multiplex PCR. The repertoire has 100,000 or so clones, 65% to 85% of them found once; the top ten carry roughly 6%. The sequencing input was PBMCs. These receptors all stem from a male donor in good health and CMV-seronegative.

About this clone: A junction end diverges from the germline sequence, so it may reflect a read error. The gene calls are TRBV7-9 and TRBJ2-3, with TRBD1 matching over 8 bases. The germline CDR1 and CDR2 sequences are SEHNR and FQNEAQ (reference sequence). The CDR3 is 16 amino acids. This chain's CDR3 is CSSSLAGTGSTDTQYF. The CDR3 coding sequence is TGTTCCAGCAGCTTAGCTGGGACAGGAAGCACAGATACGCAGTATTTT. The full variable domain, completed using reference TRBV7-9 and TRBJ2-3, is DTGVSQNPRHKITKRGQNVTFRCDPISEHNRLYWYRQTLGQGPEFLTYFQNEAQLEKSRLLSDRFSAERPKGSFSTLEIQRTEQGDSAMYLCSSSLAGTGSTDTQYFGPGTRLTVL.

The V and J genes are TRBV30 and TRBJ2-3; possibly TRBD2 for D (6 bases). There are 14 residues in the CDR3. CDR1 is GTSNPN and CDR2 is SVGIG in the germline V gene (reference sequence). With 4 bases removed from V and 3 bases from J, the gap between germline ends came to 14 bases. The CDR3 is CAWNRDAGTDTQYF. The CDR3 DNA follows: TGTGCCTGGAATAGGGACGCGGGGACAGATACGCAGTATTTT.

This CDR3 reads CASSLYTQETQYF. The DNA of the CDR3 is TGTGCCAGCAGCCTCTATACTCAAGAGACCCAGTACTTC. The V gene is TRBV6-5, the J gene TRBJ2-5; D remains ambiguous. This CDR3 region has 13 residues. The germline gives CDR1 MNHEY, CDR2 SVGAGI. V gave up 6 bases and J gave up 2 bases, with 10 bases separating them.

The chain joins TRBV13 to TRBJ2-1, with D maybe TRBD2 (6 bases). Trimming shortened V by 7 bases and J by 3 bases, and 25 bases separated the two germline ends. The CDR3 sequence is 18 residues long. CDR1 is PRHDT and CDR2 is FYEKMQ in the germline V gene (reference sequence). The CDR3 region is CASTEGKFRGSGYNEQFF. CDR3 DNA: TGTGCCAGCACGGAGGGGAAATTTCGGGGTAGCGGCTACAATGAGCAGTTCTTC.

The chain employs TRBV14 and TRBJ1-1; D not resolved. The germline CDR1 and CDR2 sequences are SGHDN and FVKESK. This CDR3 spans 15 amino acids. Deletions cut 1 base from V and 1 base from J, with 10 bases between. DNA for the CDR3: TGTGCCAGCAGCCAAGGATCGGGGTGGAACACTGAAGCTTTCTTT. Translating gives CASSQGSGWNTEAFF.

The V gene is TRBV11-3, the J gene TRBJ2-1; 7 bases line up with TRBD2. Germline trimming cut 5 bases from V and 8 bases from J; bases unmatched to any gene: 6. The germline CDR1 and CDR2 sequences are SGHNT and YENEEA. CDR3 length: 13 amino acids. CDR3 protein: CASSPTSDHEQFF. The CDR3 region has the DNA TGTGCCAGCAGCCCCACTAGCGACCATGAGCAGTTCTTC.

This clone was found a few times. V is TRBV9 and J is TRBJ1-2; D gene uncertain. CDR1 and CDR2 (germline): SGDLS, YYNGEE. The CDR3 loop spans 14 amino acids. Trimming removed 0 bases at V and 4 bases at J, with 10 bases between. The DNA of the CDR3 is TGTGCCAGCAGCGTAGAGGAGGGAAGCTATGGCTACACCTTC. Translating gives CASSVEEGSYGYTF.

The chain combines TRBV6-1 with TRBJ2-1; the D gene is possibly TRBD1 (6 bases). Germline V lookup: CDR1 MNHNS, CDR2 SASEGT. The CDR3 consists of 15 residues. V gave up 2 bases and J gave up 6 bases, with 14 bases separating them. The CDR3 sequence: CASSEPYRVGNEQFF. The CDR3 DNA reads TGTGCCAGCAGTGAACCCTACAGGGTCGGCAATGAGCAGTTCTTC.

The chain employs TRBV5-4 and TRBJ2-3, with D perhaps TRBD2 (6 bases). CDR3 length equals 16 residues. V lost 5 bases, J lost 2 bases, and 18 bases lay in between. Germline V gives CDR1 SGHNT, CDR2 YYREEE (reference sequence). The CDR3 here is CASRRDFLTNTDTQYF. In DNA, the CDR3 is TGTGCCAGCAGGCGGGACTTTCTGACTAACACAGATACGCAGTATTTT.

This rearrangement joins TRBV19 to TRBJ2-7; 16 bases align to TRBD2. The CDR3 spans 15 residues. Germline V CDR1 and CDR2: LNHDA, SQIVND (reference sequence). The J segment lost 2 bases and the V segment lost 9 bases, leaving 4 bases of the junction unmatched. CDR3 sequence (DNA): TGTGCCAGCGGGACTAGCGGGAGGGCCACCTACGAGCAGTACTTC. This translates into CASGTSGRATYEQYF.